These 27 T cell receptor beta chains share one sample of origin, sequenced in a study of blood T cell repertoires in COVID-19. Measured with immunoSEQ multiplex PCR; TCRdb has only the in-frame clones, and not every one. The sample comprises about 350,000 clones, about 87% of which are singletons, and around 6% rests with the top ten. Source material: peripheral blood. These receptors were obtained from a woman aged 50 to 65 with COVID-19, enrolled during active disease.

This chain uses TRBV30 with TRBJ1-2; D perhaps matches TRBD1 (5 bases). V dropped 0 bases and J dropped 8 bases, with 13 bases sitting between them. Germline V gene sequence: CDR1 GTSNPN, CDR2 SVGIG (reference sequence). The CDR3 is 13 amino acids. The CDR3 reads CAWSVGGVLGYTF. The DNA of the CDR3 is TGTGCCTGGAGTGTAGGAGGGGTCTTAGGCTACACCTTC.

Turning to this clone: At the DNA level, this CDR3 is encoded by other sequences in the same sample as well. The chain has TRBV11-2 and TRBJ2-1; 14 nucleotides agree with TRBD2. The CDR3 is 15 residues long. The V and J ends lost 5 bases and 7 bases, in that order; junction bases with no gene match: 4. Germline V lookup: CDR1 SGHAT, CDR2 FQNNGV. The CDR3 here is CASSLGLAGGNEQFF. For the CDR3, the DNA is TGTGCCAGCAGCCTCGGACTAGCGGGAGGAAATGAGCAGTTCTTC.

The V gene is TRBV11-3, the J gene TRBJ2-7; D is perhaps TRBD1 (6 bases). The V end was cut by 1 base, the J end by 2 bases, with 12 bases between. This CDR3 contains 15 residues. Germline V gene data show CDR1 as SGHNT and CDR2 as YENEEA. CDR3 coding DNA: TGTGCCAGCAGCTTAGGAGGGGACATACCCTACGAGCAGTACTTC. It translates to CASSLGGDIPYEQYF.

The chain is built from TRBV30 and TRBJ2-5; TRBD2 is a possible D gene (6 bases). This CDR3 has 14 amino acids. Germline CDR1 GTSNPN, CDR2 SVGIG (reference sequence). The V gene lost 4 bases and the J gene lost 5 bases, with 17 bases spanning the gap. The CDR3 bases are TGTGCCTGGACCAAAGGGACTTCTTGGGAGACCCAGTACTTC. This translates into CAWTKGTSWETQYF.

The chain links TRBV27 to TRBJ2-2, with TRBD2 as a possible D gene (6 bases). Germline CDR1 is MNHEY and CDR2 is SMNVEV (reference sequence). Trimming pared 5 bases from V and 9 bases from J, leaving 16 bases between. The CDR3 length is 14 residues. The CDR3 sequence: CASSAGLPPRELFF. The CDR3, as DNA: TGTGCCAGCAGTGCGGGACTTCCCCCCAGGGAGCTGTTTTTT.

The V gene is TRBV7-8, the J gene TRBJ2-1; the match to TRBD1 covers 7 bases. CDR3 size: 15 residues. Germline CDR1 and CDR2: SGHVS and FQNEAQ. The trim removed 1 base at V and 6 bases at J, leaving 6 bases unmatched. The CDR3 region is CASSLGPDRINEQFF. The CDR3 DNA is TGTGCCAGCAGCTTAGGACCGGACAGGATCAATGAGCAGTTCTTC.

This chain uses TRBV30 with TRBJ2-1; 10 positions agree with TRBD1. Germline values: CDR1 GTSNPN, CDR2 SVGIG (reference sequence). This CDR3 has 14 residues. J lost 2 bases, V lost 5 bases, and 3 bases had no gene match. CDR3 sequence reads: CAWDRGLAYNEQFF. The CDR3 DNA is TGTGCCTGGGACAGGGGGCTGGCCTACAATGAGCAGTTCTTC.

This clone was counted once. The chain joins TRBV7-3 to TRBJ2-1, with D tentatively TRBD2 (6 bases). The ends were cut back, 0 bases at V and 3 bases at J, with 9 bases in the middle. The CDR3 loop spans 15 amino acids. Germline-derived CDR1 and CDR2 are SGHTA and FQGTGA. CDR3 coding DNA: TGTGCCAGCAGCTTAACTAGCGGCTTCTACAATGAGCAGTTCTTC. It is translated as CASSLTSGFYNEQFF. Combining the CDR3 with reference TRBV7-3 and TRBJ2-1 gives the whole variable domain GAGVSQTPSNKVTEKGKYVELRCDPISGHTALYWYRQSLGQGPEFLIYFQGTGAADDSGLPNDRFFAVRPEGSVSTLKIQRTERGDSAVYLCASSLTSGFYNEQFFGPGTRLTVL.

The rearrangement joins TRBV4-1 to TRBJ1-5, with a weak D call TRBD1 (5 bases). Germline V gene sequence: CDR1 MGHRA, CDR2 YSYEKL. The CDR3 contains 15 residues. Trimming removed 2 bases at V and 3 bases at J, with 11 bases between. CDR3 loop: CASSQRAGFNQPQHF. CDR3 sequence (DNA): TGCGCCAGCAGCCAAAGAGCAGGGTTCAATCAGCCCCAGCATTTT.

The chain has TRBV5-4 and TRBJ2-3; weak D call: TRBD2 (9 bases). V lost 4 bases and J 3 bases, leaving 21 bases between the germline ends. The CDR3 is 17 amino acids. Per germline, CDR1 SGHNT and CDR2 YYREEE (reference sequence). CDR3 region: CASSPRGLAGTTDTQYF. Written as DNA, the CDR3 is TGTGCCAGCAGCCCCAGGGGGCTAGCGGGGACGACAGATACGCAGTATTTT.

The J gene is TRBJ2-3, the V gene TRBV14; 9 nucleotides align to TRBD2. CDR3 length: 19 residues. Germline V gives CDR1 SGHDN, CDR2 FVKESK. After removal of 2 bases from V and 4 bases from J, the junction contained 16 bases not matched to a gene. Here the CDR3 reads CASSQRTSGFMLTADTQYF. CDR3 coding DNA: TGTGCCAGCAGCCAACGAACTAGCGGGTTCATGTTGACGGCAGATACGCAGTATTTT.

This clone was observed a few times. The rearrangement links TRBV27 to TRBJ2-2, with 9 bases aligning to TRBD2. This CDR3 contains 15 residues. Trimming removed 3 bases from V and 1 base from J; junction bases left unmatched: 0. Germline CDR1 and CDR2: MNHEY and SMNVEV (reference sequence). CDR3 loop: CASSFSGRNTGELFF. The DNA of the CDR3 is TGTGCCAGCAGTTTTAGCGGGAGGAACACCGGGGAGCTGTTTTTT.

CDR3 in amino acids: CASSVAERTEAFF. The CDR3 DNA follows: TGTGCCAGCAGTGTGGCAGAGAGGACTGAAGCTTTCTTT. The chain carries TRBV4-2 and TRBJ1-1; D ambiguous. The CDR3 consists of 13 residues. CDR1 and CDR2 from the germline V gene are LGHNA and YNFKEQ. Trimming stripped 6 bases from V and 5 bases from J, with 13 bases between.

The chain joins TRBV29-1 to TRBJ1-1; 10 bases agree with TRBD1. This CDR3 spans 15 amino acids. Per the germline V gene, CDR1 is SQVTM and CDR2 is ANQGSEA. Trimming removed 6 bases from V and 2 bases from J; junction bases left unmatched: 9. CDR3: CSVGRGQGFNTEAFF. The CDR3 DNA reads as TGCAGCGTAGGGAGGGGACAGGGGTTTAACACTGAAGCTTTCTTT.

The V and J genes are TRBV29-1 and TRBJ1-1; TRBD1 aligns across 9 bases. V was clipped by 6 bases and J by 4 bases; unmatched bases: 6. CDR3 length: 13 residues. Germline V CDR1 and CDR2: SQVTM, ANQGSEA. CDR3 sequence: CSVSGQGTTEAFF. Here the CDR3 DNA reads TGCAGCGTCTCTGGACAGGGGACCACTGAAGCTTTCTTT.

This chain joins TRBV19 and TRBJ2-3, with 11 bases fitting TRBD1. The trim removed 6 bases at V and 2 bases at J, leaving 10 bases unmatched. CDR1 is LNHDA, CDR2 SQIVND, per germline (reference sequence). The CDR3 has 17 residues. Here the CDR3 reads CASRPRGGQGATDTQYF. The CDR3 DNA is TGTGCCAGTAGACCTCGTGGAGGACAGGGGGCCACAGATACGCAGTATTTT.

This chain links TRBV11-2 with TRBJ2-4; D remains ambiguous. The V end lost 2 bases, the J end lost 6 bases, and 17 bases lay between the germline ends. The CDR3 runs to 16 residues. In germline, CDR1 is SGHAT, CDR2 FQNNGV. The CDR3 DNA reads as TGTGCCAGCAGCTTACTGTTGTCGGCCCCGGGAAACATTCAGTACTTC. This translates into CASSLLLSAPGNIQYF. Full variable domain (outside the CDR3, taken from reference TRBV11-2 and TRBJ2-4): EAGVAQSPRYKIIEKRQSVAFWCNPISGHATLYWYQQILGQGPKLLIQFQNNGVVDDSQLPKDRFSAERLKGVDSTLKIQPAKLEDSAVYLCASSLLLSAPGNIQYFGAGTRLSVL.

The chain combines TRBV18 with TRBJ2-7; 7 bases are shared with TRBD2. The CDR3 has 16 residues. Trimming removed 5 bases from V and 6 bases from J; junction bases left unmatched: 16. Germline-derived CDR1 and CDR2 are KGHSH and LQKENI. The DNA of the CDR3 is TGTGCCAGCTCAACCCTGGCGGGAGCCCTCCGTACCGAGCAGTACTTC. Amino acid sequence: CASSTLAGALRTEQYF.

This chain connects TRBV6-6 to TRBJ2-7; the match to TRBD1 covers 7 bases. The V segment lost 6 bases and the J segment 0 bases; nucleotides outside the gene matches: 5. The CDR3 extends over 14 amino acids. Germline CDR1 reads MNHNY; CDR2 reads SVGAGI (reference sequence). This CDR3 reads CASRNDRDSYEQYF. The CDR3 coding sequence is TGTGCCAGCAGGAACGACAGGGACTCCTACGAGCAGTACTTC.

The genes are TRBV6-5 and TRBJ1-3; perhaps TRBD1 as D (5 bases). Trimming removed 5 bases at V and 0 bases at J, with 8 bases between. The length of the CDR3 is 14 residues. Germline V lookup: CDR1 MNHEY, CDR2 SVGAGI. CDR3 in amino acids: CASSRQSSGNTIYF. The DNA for the CDR3 is TGTGCCAGCAGTAGACAGAGCTCTGGAAACACCATATATTTT.

J is TRBJ1-1 and V is TRBV30; no definite D call. CDR3 length: 14 residues. Germline CDR1 and CDR2: GTSNPN and SVGIG (reference sequence). Trimming stripped 5 bases from V and 3 bases from J, with 16 bases between. CDR3 in amino acids: CAWCQTRVDTEAFF. The CDR3 bases are TGTGCCTGGTGCCAGACGAGGGTGGACACTGAAGCTTTCTTT.

This clone was found once. Mismatch with germline at one junction end may stem from a read error. The chain combines TRBV7-7 with TRBJ1-2; no clear D. The CDR3 is made up of 16 amino acids. Germline CDR1 is SSHAT and CDR2 is FNYEAQ (reference sequence). CDR3 sequence reads: CASSLAFSQVFYGYTF. Written as DNA, the CDR3 is TGTGCTAGCAGCTTAGCGTTCTCCCAGGTCTTCTATGGCTACACCTTC.

The chain carries TRBV30 and TRBJ1-5, with TRBD1 as a possible D gene (5 bases). Per germline, CDR1 GTSNPN and CDR2 SVGIG (reference sequence). CDR3 length: 13 amino acids. The ends were cut back, 2 bases at V and 4 bases at J, with 9 bases in the middle. CDR3 residues: CAWSPQGNQPQHF. The CDR3 nucleotides are TGTGCCTGGAGTCCCCAGGGAAATCAGCCCCAGCATTTT. The full variable domain, in which reference TRBV30 and TRBJ1-5 provide the parts outside the CDR3, is SQTIHQWPATLVQPVGSPLSLECTVEGTSNPNLYWYRQAAGRGLQLLFYSVGIGQISSEVPQNLSASRPQDRQFILSSKKLLLSDSGFYLCAWSPQGNQPQHFGDGTRLSIL.

The count of this clone is one. This chain joins TRBV28 and TRBJ2-7; TRBD2 is a possible D gene (6 bases). The CDR3 has 14 residues. Germline CDR1 MDHEN, CDR2 SYDVKM. The V end was cut by 5 bases, the J end by 2 bases, with 13 bases between. The CDR3 sequence is CASSISWGAYEQYF. The CDR3 bases are TGTGCCAGCAGTATAAGTTGGGGGGCCTACGAGCAGTACTTC.

This chain connects TRBV3-1 (or the pseudogene TRBV3-2) to TRBJ1-5, with D tentatively TRBD1 (5 bases). Trimming removed 4 bases from V and 2 bases from J, with 21 bases in between. The CDR3 runs to 18 residues. Germline V gene data show CDR1 as LGHDT and CDR2 as YNNKEL (reference sequence). DNA for the CDR3: TGTGCCAGCAGCCCCAAACTCCCGGCAGGACAAGGCAATCAGCCCCAGCATTTT. It is translated as CASSPKLPAGQGNQPQHF.

The J gene is TRBJ1-1, the V gene TRBV18, with 9 positions matching TRBD1. V lost 5 bases to trimming and J lost 1 base; unmatched junction nucleotides: 5. This CDR3 is built from 15 residues. The germline gives CDR1 KGHSH, CDR2 LQKENI. CDR3 region: CASSTTGQGNTEAFF. CDR3 in DNA: TGTGCCAGCTCAACCACGGGACAGGGGAACACTGAAGCTTTCTTT.

The J gene is TRBJ1-3, the V gene TRBV15, with a weak D call TRBD1 (5 bases). The CDR3 covers 16 residues. Germline values: CDR1 LNHNV, CDR2 YYDKDF (reference sequence). Trimming left V 1 base short and J 0 bases short, with 10 bases between. The CDR3 DNA reads TGTGCCACCAGCAGAGGGGACTCGAGCTCTGGAAACACCATATATTTT. This codes for CATSRGDSSSGNTIYF.